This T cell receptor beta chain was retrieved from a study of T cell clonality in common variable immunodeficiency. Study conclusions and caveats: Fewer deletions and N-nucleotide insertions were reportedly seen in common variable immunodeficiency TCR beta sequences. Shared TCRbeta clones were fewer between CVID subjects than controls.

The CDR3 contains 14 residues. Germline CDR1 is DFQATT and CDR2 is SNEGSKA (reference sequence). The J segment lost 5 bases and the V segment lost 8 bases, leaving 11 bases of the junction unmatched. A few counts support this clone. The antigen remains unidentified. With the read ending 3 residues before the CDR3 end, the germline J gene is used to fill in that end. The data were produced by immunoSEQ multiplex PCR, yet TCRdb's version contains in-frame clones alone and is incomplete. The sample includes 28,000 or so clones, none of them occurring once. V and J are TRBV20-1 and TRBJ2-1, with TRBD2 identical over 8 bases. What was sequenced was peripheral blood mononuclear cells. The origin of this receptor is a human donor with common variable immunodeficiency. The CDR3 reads CSSRIGGANNEQFF. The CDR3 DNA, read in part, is TGCAGTTCCAGAATCGGGGGGGCCAACAATGAG.